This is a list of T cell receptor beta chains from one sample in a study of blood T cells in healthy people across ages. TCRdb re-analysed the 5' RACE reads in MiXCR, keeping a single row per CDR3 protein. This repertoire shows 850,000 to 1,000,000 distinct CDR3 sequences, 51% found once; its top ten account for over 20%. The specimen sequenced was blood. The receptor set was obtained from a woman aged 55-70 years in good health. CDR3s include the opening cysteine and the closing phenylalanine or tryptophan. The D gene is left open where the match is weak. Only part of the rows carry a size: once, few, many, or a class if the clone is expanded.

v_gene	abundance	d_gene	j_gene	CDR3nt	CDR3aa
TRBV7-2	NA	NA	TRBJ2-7	TGTGCCAGCAGCTCCCAACGTTTTCTCAGGGACGAGCAGTACTTC	CASSSQRFLRDEQYF
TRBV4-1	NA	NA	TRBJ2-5	TGCGCCAGCAGCCAAGTGTCGATCGCAGGGCCCCAAGAGACCCAGTACTTC	CASSQVSIAGPQETQYF
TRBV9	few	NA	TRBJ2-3	TGTGCCAGCAGTGTTGTATCAGATACGCAGTATTTT	CASSVVSDTQYF
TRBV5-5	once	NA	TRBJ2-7	TGTGCCAGCACGACGGCGGGAGAGCAGTACTTC	CASTTAGEQYF
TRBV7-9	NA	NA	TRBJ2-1	TGTGCCAGCAGCTTAGTACCCGGCCATGAGCAGTTCTTC	CASSLVPGHEQFF
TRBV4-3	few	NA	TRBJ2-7	TGCGCCAGCAGCCAAGATAGGGGGGTCGGCGAGCAGTACTTC	CASSQDRGVGEQYF
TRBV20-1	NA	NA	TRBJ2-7	TGCAGTGTCCAACCGGGACTCTTCTACAATGAGCAGTACTTC	CSVQPGLFYNEQYF
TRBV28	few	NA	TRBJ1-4	TGTGCCAGCAGTTCCCCCGGGGCCCTTGACGAGGAAAAACTGTTTTTT	CASSSPGALDEEKLFF
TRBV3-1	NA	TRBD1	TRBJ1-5	TGTGCCAGCAGCTACAACAGGGGGACCAATCAGCCCCAGCATTTT	CASSYNRGTNQPQHF
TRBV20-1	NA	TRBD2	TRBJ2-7	TGCAGTGCTAGAGATCGGATAGCGGGAGTCTACGAGCAGTACTTC	CSARDRIAGVYEQYF
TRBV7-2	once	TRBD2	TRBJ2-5	TGTGCCAGCAGAAAGAACCTAGCGGGAGGGAATGAGCAGTACTTC	CASRKNLAGGNEQYF
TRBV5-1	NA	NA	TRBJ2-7	TGCGCCAGCAGCTTGGGGCAGATTATCTACGAGCAGTACTTC	CASSLGQIIYEQYF
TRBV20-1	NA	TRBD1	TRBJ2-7	TGCAGTGCCCTCCCCCGGGACAGGGTCTACGAGCAGTACTTC	CSALPRDRVYEQYF
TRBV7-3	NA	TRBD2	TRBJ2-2	TGTGCCAGCAGCTTATTTAGCGGGAGAAGCGGGGAGCTGTTTTTT	CASSLFSGRSGELFF
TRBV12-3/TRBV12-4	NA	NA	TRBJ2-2	TGTGCCAGCAGCACATCCACAGGGCGGGCCGGGGAGCTGTTTTTT	CASSTSTGRAGELFF
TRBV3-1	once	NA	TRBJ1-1	TGTGCCAGCAGCCGGAAGGGACTGTCGAACACTGAAGCTTTCTTT	CASSRKGLSNTEAFF
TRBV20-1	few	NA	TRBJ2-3	TGCAGTGCTAGATCCAGGGTATCAGATACGCAGTATTTT	CSARSRVSDTQYF
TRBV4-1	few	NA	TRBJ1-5	TGCGCCAGCAGCGACAGCTCCGGCAATCAGCCCCAGCATTTT	CASSDSSGNQPQHF
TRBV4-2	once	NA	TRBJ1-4	TGTGCCAGCAGCCAAGAAATCGGGGACACAACTAATGAAAAACTGTTTTTT	CASSQEIGDTTNEKLFF
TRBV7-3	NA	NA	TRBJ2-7	TGTGCCAGCAGCTTAGGGAATCGCTACGAGCAGTACTTC	CASSLGNRYEQYF
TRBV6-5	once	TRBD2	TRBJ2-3	TGTGCCAGCAGTTACTCCTTAGCGGGGCGTCACACAGATACGCAGTATTTT	CASSYSLAGRHTDTQYF
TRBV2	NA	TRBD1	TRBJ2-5	TGTGCCAGCACCGCGACACAGGGGGCGGGAGAGACCCAGTACTTC	CASTATQGAGETQYF
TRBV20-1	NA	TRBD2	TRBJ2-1	TGCAGTGCTAGATCGATGTCTAGCGGAACCTACAATGAGCAGTTCTTC	CSARSMSSGTYNEQFF
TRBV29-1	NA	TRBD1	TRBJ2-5	TGCAGCGCGGCGCGGGACAGGGGGCGAGAGACCCAGTACTTC	CSAARDRGRETQYF
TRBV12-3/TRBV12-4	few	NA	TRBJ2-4	TGTGCCAGCAGTTCCCCCCTGGGGCACATTCAGTACTTC	CASSSPLGHIQYF
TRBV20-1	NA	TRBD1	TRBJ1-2	TGCAGTGCTAGAGGGTCAGGGGGCCTGGCTGGCTACACCTTC	CSARGSGGLAGYTF
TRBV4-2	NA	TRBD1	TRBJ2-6	TGTGCCAGCAGCCAAGATGGGACAGGAGCCTCTGGGGCCAACGTCCTGACTTTC	CASSQDGTGASGANVLTF
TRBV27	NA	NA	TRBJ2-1	TGTGCCAGCCCTTGGGATGGGTCCTACGAGCAGTTCTTC	CASPWDGSYEQFF
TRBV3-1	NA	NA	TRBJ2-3	TGTGCCAGCAGCCAAGATAGAATGGAAGCGCAGTATTTT	CASSQDRMEAQYF
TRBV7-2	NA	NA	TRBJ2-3	TGTGCCAGCAGCTTAGCGCTGGCTTATCATACGCAGTATTTT	CASSLALAYHTQYF
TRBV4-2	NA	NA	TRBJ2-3	TGTGCCAGCAGCCAAGATGATAGGCGCGCGGATACGCAGTATTTT	CASSQDDRRADTQYF
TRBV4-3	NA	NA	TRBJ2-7	TGCGCCAGCAGCCAAGAGGTGTCGCTCGGCTACGAGCAGTACTTC	CASSQEVSLGYEQYF
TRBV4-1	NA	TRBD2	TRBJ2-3	TGCGCCAGCAGCCCCCTTGGAGCGGGAGGGTCAGATACGCAGTATTTT	CASSPLGAGGSDTQYF
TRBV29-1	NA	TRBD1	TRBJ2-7	TGCAGCGCGTGGACAGGGCCCGGGGAGCAGTACTTC	CSAWTGPGEQYF
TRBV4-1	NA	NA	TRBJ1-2	TGCGCCAGCAGCCAGGACCGCGGCAGGGATCTAAATGGCTACACCTTC	CASSQDRGRDLNGYTF
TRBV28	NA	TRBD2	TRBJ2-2	TGTGCCAGCAGTTTTATCAGCGGGAGGATCGCCGGGGAGCTGTTTTTT	CASSFISGRIAGELFF
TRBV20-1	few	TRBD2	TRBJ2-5	TGCAGTGCTAGAAAGAGCGGACTAGCGACGGAGACCCAGTACTTC	CSARKSGLATETQYF
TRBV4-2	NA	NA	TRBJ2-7	TGTGCCAGCAGCCAACGTTACGGGACTGTCTACGAGCAGTACTTC	CASSQRYGTVYEQYF
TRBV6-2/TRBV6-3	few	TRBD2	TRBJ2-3	TGTGCCAGCAGTTACAGCCAAGCGGGAGTAATAGATACGCAGTATTTT	CASSYSQAGVIDTQYF
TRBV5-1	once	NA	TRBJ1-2	TGCGCCAGCAGCTTGTCTTCCAATAACTATGGCTACACCTTC	CASSLSSNNYGYTF
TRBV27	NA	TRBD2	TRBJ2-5	TGTGCCAGCAGTATGGGACTAGCGGGGACCCAAGAGACCCAGTACTTC	CASSMGLAGTQETQYF
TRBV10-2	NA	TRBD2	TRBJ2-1	TGCGCCAGCAAAGCTAGCGGGCCCTACAATGAGCAGTTCTTC	CASKASGPYNEQFF
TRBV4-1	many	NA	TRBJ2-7	TGCGCCAGCAGCCCCTACGGGGTAGCGGACTCCTACGAGCAGTACTTC	CASSPYGVADSYEQYF
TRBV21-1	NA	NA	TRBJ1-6	TGTGCCAGTACTGCTAATTCACCCCTCCACTTT	CASTANSPLHF
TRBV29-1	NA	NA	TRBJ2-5	TGCAGCGCCACCGAGGGGGCCCAGTACTTC	CSATEGAQYF
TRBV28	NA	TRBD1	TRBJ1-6	TGTGCCAGCAGTTTATCGGGACAGGGGGCAATTCTGGGGTCACCCCTCCACTTT	CASSLSGQGAILGSPLHF
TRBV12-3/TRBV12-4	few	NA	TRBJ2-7	TGTGCCAGCAGTTTAAGTCTTATTGGAGTTGAGCAGTACTTC	CASSLSLIGVEQYF